This TCR beta chain stems from a study of cytomegalovirus exposure and HLA in healthy donors. Across the study: The 120 or so validation repertoires were produced on the same platform as the approximately 620 repertoires of the first cohort. This was reported in a later analysis. Study-wide points: Many donors shared some public TCRs, even though most TCR sequences were rare. Later, an analysis found that TCR clusters from the first cohort tended to co-occur in the roughly 110 validation repertoires. There were approximately 150 TCR beta chains listed as cytomegalovirus-associated.

With regard to this clone: No antigen is known for it.

The CDR3 consists of 13 residues. The V gene's germline CDR1 is SNHLY and CDR2 FYNNEI. The ends were cut back, 3 bases at V and 3 bases at J, with 8 bases in the middle. The method was immunoSEQ multiplex PCR; TCRdb's version includes in-frame clones alone and lacks a portion of them. This table holds around 140,000 clones, about 95% found once. The genes are TRBV2 and TRBJ1-1; a weak D match, TRBD1 (6 bases). The source material was PBMCs. This sequence was found in a man between 18 and 35 years old in good health and CMV-seropositive. CDR3 in amino acids: CASSDGQYTEAFF. CDR3 nucleotide sequence: TGTGCCAGCAGTGATGGACAGTACACTGAAGCTTTCTTT.